These T cell receptor beta chains were read from a single sample in a study of blood T cell repertoires in COVID-19. Libraries were prepared by immunoSEQ multiplex PCR; TCRdb keeps only in-frame clonotypes and omits some of them. Here the sample spans about 250,000 clones, more than 80% being singletons. The sequencing input was PBMCs or T cells enriched from blood (not recorded which). The receptors derive from a woman under 30 who had recovered from COVID-19. The CDR3 runs from the conserved cysteine through the conserved F or W. D genes are given only for firm matches. Part of the rows lack a size; the others show once, few, many or a class for expanded clones.

j_call cdr3_length d_call v_call clone_size cdr3_aa cdr3_nt
TRBJ2-1 13 - TRBV6-4 - CASSSPGGNEQFF TGTGCCAGCTCCAGCCCCGGGGGAAATGAGCAGTTCTTC
TRBJ2-7 13 - TRBV28 - CASKRGASYEQYF TGTGCCAGCAAGCGTGGGGCCTCCTACGAGCAGTACTTC
TRBJ2-7 15 - TRBV19 - CASRMAPGEPYEQYF TGTGCCAGTAGGATGGCACCGGGGGAACCCTACGAGCAGTACTTC
TRBJ2-2 17 - TRBV18 - CASSRAPQGSNTGELFF TGTGCCAGCTCGCGGGCACCACAGGGCAGTAACACCGGGGAGCTGTTTTTT
TRBJ2-2 15 - TRBV10-2 - CASSADDLDTGELFF TGCGCCAGCAGTGCAGATGATCTAGACACCGGGGAGCTGTTTTTT
TRBJ2-1 14 TRBD1 TRBV5-1 - CASSPRQGANEQFF TGCGCCAGCAGCCCCCGACAGGGGGCGAACGAGCAGTTCTTC
TRBJ1-2 15 TRBD1 TRBV5-1 - CASRDGTGGTYGYTF TGCGCCAGCAGGGATGGGACAGGGGGCACCTATGGCTACACCTTC
TRBJ1-6 16 TRBD1 TRBV6-6 - CASSFTGTVYNSPLHF TGTGCCAGCAGTTTTACCGGGACAGTCTATAATTCACCCCTCCACTTT
TRBJ2-7 14 - TRBV5-6 - CASSGGTSSYEQYF TGTGCCAGCAGCGGGGGGACGAGCTCCTACGAGCAGTACTTC
TRBJ1-3 18 - TRBV12-5 - CASGLAYKDSSSGNTIYF TGTGCTAGTGGTTTGGCTTATAAGGACAGCAGCTCTGGAAACACCATATATTTT
TRBJ2-7 14 - TRBV5-1 - CASSSEGVGYEQYF TGCGCCAGCAGCTCCGAGGGAGTAGGTTACGAGCAGTACTTC
TRBJ1-2 14 - TRBV27 - CASSPGRRLDGYTF TGTGCCAGCAGCCCAGGGAGGCGTTTAGATGGCTACACCTTC
TRBJ2-2 14 TRBD2 TRBV19 - CASSVRGEGGELFF TGTGCCAGTAGCGTCCGGGGGGAGGGCGGGGAGCTGTTTTTT
TRBJ1-5 16 TRBD1 TRBV6-1 - CASSESKGGGYQPQHF TGTGCCAGCAGTGAAAGCAAAGGGGGCGGCTATCAGCCCCAGCATTTT
TRBJ1-1 14 TRBD1 TRBV28 - CASSLLGQGAEAFF TGTGCCAGCAGTTTATTGGGACAGGGGGCTGAAGCTTTCTTT
TRBJ1-1 15 TRBD1 TRBV10-1 - CASSGDRVKDTEAFF TGCGCCAGCAGTGGGGACAGGGTAAAGGACACTGAAGCTTTCTTT
TRBJ1-2 15 - TRBV2 - CASSERTASVYGYTF TGTGCCAGCAGTGAAAGGACAGCCAGCGTCTATGGCTACACCTTC
TRBJ2-2 14 - TRBV28 once CASSEGGDTGELFF TGTGCCAGCAGTGAGGGGGGGGACACCGGGGAGCTGTTTTTT
TRBJ2-7 14 - TRBV7-8 - CASSRISTTYEQYF TGTGCCAGCAGCCGTATCTCAACTACCTACGAGCAGTACTTC
TRBJ1-4 15 - TRBV23-1 - CASSLSTDRREKLFF TGCGCCAGCAGTCTCTCGACAGACAGACGGGAAAAACTGTTTTTT
TRBJ2-7 15 - TRBV5-4 - CASSFGRGFTYEQYF TGTGCCAGCAGCTTCGGTAGGGGGTTTACCTACGAGCAGTACTTC
TRBJ1-2 17 TRBD1 TRBV15 - CATSSEWGDRVNYGYTF TGTGCCACCAGCAGTGAATGGGGGGACAGGGTCAACTATGGCTACACCTTC
TRBJ2-1 17 TRBD2 TRBV11-3 - CASSLSKMSGGYNEQFF TGTGCCAGCAGCTTAAGTAAGATGTCGGGGGGCTACAATGAGCAGTTCTTC
TRBJ2-3 17 - TRBV10-3 - CAISESRGGVLTDTQYF TGTGCCATCAGTGAGTCGCGAGGCGGGGTACTCACAGATACGCAGTATTTT
TRBJ2-5 14 - TRBV2 - CASSETLAGETQYF TGTGCCAGCAGTGAAACACTAGCCGGGGAGACCCAGTACTTC
TRBJ1-4 15 TRBD1 TRBV5-1 once CASSWNPGTEEKLFF TGCGCCAGCAGCTGGAACCCCGGGACAGAAGAAAAACTGTTTTTT
TRBJ2-5 16 TRBD1 TRBV4-2 - CASSQDFRTGEETQYF TGTGCCAGCAGCCAAGATTTCCGGACAGGGGAAGAGACCCAGTACTTC
TRBJ1-1 15 TRBD1 TRBV19 - CASSMTGSGGTEAFF TGTGCCAGTAGTATGACAGGGAGCGGAGGCACTGAAGCTTTCTTT
TRBJ1-2 14 - TRBV5-4 - CASSRDTAAGGYTF TGTGCCAGCAGCCGGGACACGGCTGCGGGTGGCTACACCTTC
TRBJ1-1 14 - TRBV15 - CATSRDVQGTEAFF TGTGCCACCAGCAGAGATGTGCAGGGCACTGAAGCTTTCTTT
TRBJ1-1 14 TRBD1 TRBV29-1 - CSVLDRGSNTEAFF TGCAGCGTCCTAGACAGGGGATCCAACACTGAAGCTTTCTTT
TRBJ1-2 15 TRBD1 TRBV7-9 - CASSLQLQGERGYTF TGTGCCAGCAGCTTACAGCTACAGGGGGAAAGGGGCTACACCTTC
TRBJ2-3 17 - TRBV21-1 once CASSPQGRAGGPDTQYF TGTGCCAGCAGCCCCCAGGGTCGAGCGGGGGGGCCCGATACGCAGTATTTT
TRBJ2-7 14 TRBD2 TRBV27 - CASSSTSGSYEQYF TGTGCCAGCAGCTCGACTAGCGGGTCCTACGAGCAGTACTTC
TRBJ1-5 16 TRBD1 TRBV7-2 - CASSLVQGANDQPQHF TGTGCCAGCAGCTTAGTACAGGGGGCGAACGATCAGCCCCAGCATTTT
TRBJ2-6 16 TRBD1 TRBV29-1 once CSVWWTGGSGANVLTF TGCAGCGTTTGGTGGACAGGGGGCTCTGGGGCCAACGTCCTGACTTTC
TRBJ1-2 15 TRBD1 TRBV11-2 - CASSLAGQGIYGYTF TGTGCCAGCAGCTTAGCGGGACAGGGAATCTATGGCTACACCTTC
TRBJ1-4 15 TRBD1 TRBV11-1 once CASSVPTGGDEKLFF TGTGCCAGCAGCGTACCCACAGGGGGAGATGAAAAACTGTTTTTT
TRBJ2-4 16 TRBD1 TRBV5-1 - CASSLTTGGPKNIQYF TGCGCCAGCAGCTTGACCACAGGGGGCCCCAAAAACATTCAGTACTTC
TRBJ2-5 15 TRBD2 TRBV12-5 - CASGYSGGAVETQYF TGTGCTAGTGGATATAGCGGGGGGGCGGTGGAGACCCAGTACTTC
TRBJ2-7 13 - TRBV7-8 few CASSPDRSYEQYF TGTGCCAGCAGCCCTGACAGATCCTACGAGCAGTACTTC
TRBJ1-5 15 - TRBV5-1 - CASSLTGDINQPQHF TGCGCCAGCAGCTTAACGGGAGACATCAATCAGCCCCAGCATTTT
TRBJ1-2 13 TRBD1 TRBV12-3/TRBV12-4 - CASSLGTGAGYTF TGTGCCAGCAGTTTAGGGACAGGGGCTGGCTACACCTTC
TRBJ2-7 15 TRBD2 TRBV3-1/TRBV3-2 - CASSQGGEAAGKQYF TGTGCCAGCAGCCAAGGCGGGGAGGCAGCGGGGAAGCAGTACTTC
TRBJ2-5 20 TRBD2 TRBV7-8 - CASSLVWDRDIAGGLETQYF TGTGCCAGCAGCTTAGTTTGGGACAGGGACATAGCGGGGGGGCTGGAGACCCAGTACTTC
TRBJ2-5 15 TRBD1 TRBV9 once CASSVEGTAQETQYF TGTGCCAGCAGCGTAGAGGGGACAGCACAAGAGACCCAGTACTTC
TRBJ1-2 14 - TRBV5-1 - CASSSTDGRAGYTF TGCGCCAGCAGCTCCACGGACGGGAGGGCTGGCTACACCTTC
TRBJ2-3 16 - TRBV7-9 - CASSPDGGPSTDTQYF TGTGCCAGCAGCCCAGATGGGGGCCCCTCCACAGATACGCAGTATTTT
TRBJ1-2 14 - TRBV27 - CASSSREMNYGYTF TGTGCCAGCAGTTCGAGGGAGATGAACTATGGCTACACCTTC
TRBJ1-4 14 - TRBV25-1 - CASSSGNGGEKLFF TGTGCCAGCAGTTCGGGGAATGGAGGAGAAAAACTGTTTTTT
TRBJ1-2 16 TRBD1 TRBV11-3 - CASSLASPDRDHGYTF TGTGCCAGCAGCTTGGCTTCCCCGGACAGGGATCATGGCTACACCTTC
TRBJ2-1 15 TRBD2 TRBV3-1/TRBV3-2 - CASSLTSGSYNEQFF TGTGCCAGCAGCCTGACTAGCGGCTCCTACAATGAGCAGTTCTTC
TRBJ2-6 17 TRBD2 TRBV27 once CASTANSGGSGANVLTF TGTGCCAGCACGGCGAATAGCGGGGGATCTGGGGCCAACGTCCTGACTTTC